These 26 T cell receptor beta chains came from one sample sequenced in a study of cytomegalovirus exposure and HLA in healthy donors (dated by TCRdb to between 2016 and 2019). The library came from the immunoSEQ multiplex PCR assay. A mixture of 60 forward primers for TCR Vbeta segments and 13 reverse primers for TCR Jbeta segments was used in the multiplex PCR. Entries here come from immuneACCESS through TCRdb and include only in-frame sequences with V and J called. Some clones fail to appear in such tables; in the studies checked, an unresolved V gene covers under half of the shortfall, and the cause of the remainder is unknown. In this sample the table shows approximately 110,000 clones, around two thirds of which occur a single time. Roughly 2.5% of the sample is taken by the ten largest. Sample: PBMCs. Receptors were obtained from a man aged 50-59 years in good health and CMV-seropositive.

The chain recombines TRBV1 with TRBJ2-3; the DNA was not compared with TRBD2, the D call given in the table. TRBV1 is annotated as a pseudogene. CDR3 size: 15 residues. In nucleotides, the CDR3 is TGCACCAGGAGGCGGACTAGCCTTAGCACAGATACGCAGTATTTT. Encoded protein: CTRRRTSLSTDTQYF.

The chain employs TRBV6-1 and TRBJ1-6; 7 positions agree with TRBD1. CDR1 and CDR2 from the germline V gene are MNHNS and SASEGT. The CDR3 extends over 15 amino acids. V lost 4 bases to trimming and J lost 4 bases; unmatched junction nucleotides: 4. The CDR3 sequence is CASSAGQAYNSPLHF. CDR3 coding DNA: TGTGCCAGCAGTGCAGGACAGGCGTATAATTCACCCCTCCACTTT.

The gene calls are TRBV10-3 and TRBJ2-1; 11 nucleotides align to TRBD2. The CDR3 is made up of 15 amino acids. In germline, CDR1 is ENHRY, CDR2 SYGVKD. After removal of 5 bases from V and 10 bases from J, the junction contained 10 bases not matched to a gene. CDR3 sequence reads: CAISNSGTSGLEQFF. CDR3 nucleotides: TGTGCCATCAGTAACTCCGGGACTAGCGGATTAGAGCAGTTCTTC.

The V gene is TRBV4-2, the J gene TRBJ2-7, with 7 bases identical to TRBD2. V dropped 5 bases and J dropped 0; count of bases not matched to a gene: 7. This CDR3 contains 15 residues. The germline V gene encodes CDR1 LGHNA and CDR2 YNFKEQ. In nucleotides, the CDR3 is TGTGCCAGCAGCGAGAGCGGGGTGAGCTCCTACGAGCAGTACTTC. Its translation: CASSESGVSSYEQYF.

This chain links TRBV5-4 with TRBJ1-3; 9 bases line up with TRBD1. Trimming took 4 bases from V and 2 from J; bases not matched to a gene: 4. The CDR3 runs 15 residues. The germline gives CDR1 SGHNT, CDR2 YYREEE (reference sequence). DNA for the CDR3: TGTGCCAGCAGCATTAGGACAGGGGCTGGAAACACCATATATTTT. Its protein product is CASSIRTGAGNTIYF. Drawing the rest from reference TRBV5-4 and TRBJ1-3, the complete variable domain is ETGVTQSPTHLIKTRGQQVTLRCSSQSGHNTVSWYQQALGQGPQFIFQYYREEENGRGNFPPRFSGLQFPNYSSELNVNALELDDSALYLCASSIRTGAGNTIYFGEGSWLTVV.

The V call is TRBV29-1, the J call TRBJ1-2; D is uncertain. The CDR3 contains 12 residues. The V and J ends lost 6 bases and 2 bases respectively, with 10 bases between them. In germline, CDR1 is SQVTM, CDR2 ANQGSEA. The CDR3 bases are TGCAGCGTAGAGGCGGCGAACTATGGCTACACCTTC. It codes for CSVEAANYGYTF. Variable domain in full (rest from reference TRBV29-1 and TRBJ1-2): SAVISQKPSRDICQRGTSLTIQCQVDSQVTMMFWYRQQPGQSLTLIATANQGSEATYESGFVIDKFPISRPNLTFSTLTVSNMSPEDSSIYLCSVEAANYGYTFGSGTRLTVV.

A note on this clone: Other DNA sequences of this sample code for an identical CDR3. The chain employs TRBV5-1 and TRBJ2-7; perhaps TRBD2 as D (6 bases). Trimming removed 2 bases from V and 0 bases from J, with 12 bases in between. This CDR3 contains 15 residues. In germline, CDR1 is SGHRS, CDR2 YFSETQ. CDR3 bases: TGCGCCAGCAGCTTCAGGGCGGGGAGCTCCTACGAGCAGTACTTC. It encodes CASSFRAGSSYEQYF.

The chain uses TRBV18 and TRBJ1-5; unclear D gene. Germline V gives CDR1 KGHSH, CDR2 LQKENI. Trimming pared 2 bases from V and 6 bases from J, leaving 14 bases between. The CDR3 loop spans 15 amino acids. The chain's CDR3 is CASSPTPQEGQPQHF. CDR3 sequence (DNA): TGTGCCAGCTCACCAACCCCGCAGGAAGGTCAGCCCCAGCATTTT.

The genes are TRBV6-6 and TRBJ2-3; no firm D call. The V end lost 6 bases, the J end lost 6 bases, and 13 bases lay between the germline ends. There are 13 residues in the CDR3. Germline values: CDR1 MNHNY, CDR2 SVGAGI (reference sequence). This CDR3 is CASSHEVVDTQYF. CDR3 sequence (DNA): TGTGCCAGCAGCCACGAGGTGGTGGATACGCAGTATTTT.

This sequence joins TRBV10-3 and TRBJ2-7, with 7 bases lining up with TRBD1. Germline V CDR1 and CDR2: ENHRY, SYGVKD. The V gene end was trimmed by 6 bases and the J gene end by 6 bases; junction bases not matched to a gene: 11. The CDR3 has 14 amino acids. The CDR3 bases are TGTGCCATCAGCGCTACAGGGGCTATCCGCGAGCAGTACTTC. Protein product: CAISATGAIREQYF.

This rearrangement joins TRBV5-8 to TRBJ1-5; D unclear. The CDR3 length is 15 residues. The germline V gene encodes CDR1 SGHTS and CDR2 YDEGEE. V was trimmed by 5 bases and J by 5 bases, leaving 17 bases between them. The CDR3 here is CASSPLIGGDQPQHF. CDR3 bases: TGTGCCAGCAGTCCTTTAATAGGAGGCGATCAGCCCCAGCATTTT.

This sequence joins TRBV6-5 and TRBJ1-6; 9 bases line up with TRBD1. Trimming removed 2 bases from V and 10 bases from J; junction bases left unmatched: 9. The CDR3 totals 16 residues. Germline V gene lookup returns CDR1 MNHEY and CDR2 SVGAGI. The CDR3 here is CASSYTGGATQSPLHF. The CDR3 region has the DNA TGTGCCAGCAGTTACACAGGGGGCGCGACCCAGTCACCCCTCCACTTT.

The table lists this clone with a count of one. The chain recombines TRBV29-1 with TRBJ1-1; 9 bases are a match to TRBD1. The V gene's germline CDR1 is SQVTM and CDR2 ANQGSEA. The CDR3 extends over 17 amino acids. V shed 8 bases, J shed 0 bases, and the junction held 16 bases outside the gene matches. CDR3 DNA: TGCAGCTCGGGGTGGGGGTTAGGACAGGGGATGAACACTGAAGCTTTCTTT. Translated, it gives CSSGWGLGQGMNTEAFF.

This chain connects TRBV7-8 to TRBJ1-1; D ambiguous. Germline assignment: CDR1 SGHVS and CDR2 FQNEAQ. This CDR3 has 15 residues. V gave up 5 bases and J gave up 5 bases, with 18 bases separating them. In DNA, the CDR3 is TGTGCCAGCAGCCTAGAGGACCGTGGAGGGACTGAAGCTTTCTTT. Translating gives CASSLEDRGGTEAFF. The full variable domain, completed using reference TRBV7-8 and TRBJ1-1, is GAGVSQSPRYKVAKRGQDVALRCDPISGHVSLFWYQQALGQGPEFLTYFQNEAQLDKSGLPSDRFFAERPEGSVSTLKIQRTQQEDSAVYLCASSLEDRGGTEAFFGQGTRLTVV.

V is TRBV14 and J is TRBJ1-1; D call uncertain. The CDR3 runs 15 residues. Per germline, CDR1 SGHDN and CDR2 FVKESK. V was cut by 4 bases and J by 3 bases, with 15 bases left in between. In nucleotides, the CDR3 is TGTGCCAGCAGCCCCCACCCGAGTCTTTACACTGAAGCTTTCTTT. Its protein is CASSPHPSLYTEAFF.

The V gene is TRBV6-4, the J gene TRBJ2-1, with D possibly matching TRBD2 (5 bases). V was shortened by 0 bases and J by 9 bases, with 24 bases between the two germline ends. CDR3 length equals 18 residues. CDR1 and CDR2 (germline): MRHNA, SNTAGT. CDR3 sequence (DNA): TGTGCCAGCAGTGACTCCCCCCCTAGCAAGTCCACATTCGGTGAGCAGTTCTTC. Its protein is CASSDSPPSKSTFGEQFF.

The V and J genes are TRBV29-1 and TRBJ2-7; D gene ambiguous. The ends were cut back, 5 bases at V and 5 bases at J, with 13 bases in the middle. CDR1 and CDR2 (germline): SQVTM, ANQGSEA. This CDR3 spans 12 amino acids. CDR3 amino acids: CSVRHDRDEQYF. In DNA, the CDR3 is TGCAGCGTTCGCCACGATCGGGACGAGCAGTACTTC.

The gene calls are TRBV2 and TRBJ2-3, with TRBD1 matching over 7 bases. Germline loops: CDR1 SNHLY, CDR2 FYNNEI. The CDR3 sequence is 14 residues long. J was trimmed by 2 bases and V by 4 bases; bases with no gene match: 3. In nucleotides, the CDR3 is TGTGCCAGCAGTGGACAGGGCTTCACAGATACGCAGTATTTT. Residues: CASSGQGFTDTQYF.

This clone was recorded only once. The chain employs TRBV7-2 and TRBJ2-3; 10 nucleotides align to TRBD2. The CDR3 has 15 residues. The V gene's germline CDR1 is SGHTA and CDR2 FQGNSA. The trim removed 4 bases at V and 3 bases at J, leaving 4 bases unmatched. The CDR3 coding sequence is TGTGCCAGCAGCTCTAGCGGGAGAACGACAGATACGCAGTATTTT. Protein product: CASSSSGRTTDTQYF.

V is TRBV10-3 and J is TRBJ2-4; tentative D call: TRBD2 (5 bases). The V and J ends lost 5 bases and 4 bases respectively, with 15 bases between them. The CDR3 has 15 amino acids. The germline V gene has CDR1 ENHRY and CDR2 SYGVKD. The CDR3 sequence is CAISSQRTGKNIQYF. The CDR3 nucleotides are TGTGCCATCAGTTCTCAACGGACTGGAAAAAACATTCAGTACTTC.

This chain uses TRBV27 with TRBJ2-7; 14 bases map to TRBD2. The junction had 9 bases not matched to a gene; V was cut back by 5 bases and J by 6 bases. Germline CDR1 reads MNHEY; CDR2 reads SMNVEV (reference sequence). This CDR3 spans 16 amino acids. CDR3 sequence reads: CASSPRLAGGPIEQYF. CDR3 in DNA: TGTGCCAGCAGTCCCCGACTAGCGGGAGGGCCGATCGAGCAGTACTTC.

The V gene is TRBV2, the J gene TRBJ2-1, with a possible D match to TRBD2 (6 bases). This CDR3 region has 15 residues. CDR1 is SNHLY, CDR2 FYNNEI, per germline. V was pared by 3 bases and J by 4 bases, with 13 bases between. CDR3 in amino acids: CASSDEGGKYNEQFF. The CDR3 DNA is TGTGCCAGCAGTGATGAGGGAGGCAAATACAATGAGCAGTTCTTC.

The chain recombines TRBV29-1 with TRBJ1-3, with no clear D. Trimming took 6 bases from V and 4 from J, leaving 13 bases between them. The CDR3 has 13 amino acids. The V gene's germline CDR1 is SQVTM and CDR2 ANQGSEA. CDR3 amino acids: CSVWAPTGNTIYF. CDR3 DNA sequence: TGCAGCGTCTGGGCCCCTACCGGAAACACCATATATTTT.

The rearrangement joins TRBV7-8 to TRBJ1-3; D gene unclear. The CDR3 runs to 14 residues. V lost 5 bases and J 0 bases, leaving 8 bases between the germline ends. Germline V gene data show CDR1 as SGHVS and CDR2 as FQNEAQ. CDR3 protein: CASSRGDSGNTIYF. The CDR3 DNA follows: TGTGCCAGCAGCCGGGGTGACTCTGGAAACACCATATATTTT. The whole variable domain, filled in from reference TRBV7-8 and TRBJ1-3, reads GAGVSQSPRYKVAKRGQDVALRCDPISGHVSLFWYQQALGQGPEFLTYFQNEAQLDKSGLPSDRFFAERPEGSVSTLKIQRTQQEDSAVYLCASSRGDSGNTIYFGEGSWLTVV.

This clone was counted a few times. The genes are TRBV2 and TRBJ2-7, with a tentative D call TRBD2 (5 bases). Germline CDR1 is SNHLY and CDR2 is FYNNEI. The CDR3 length is 13 residues. V lost 5 bases to trimming and J lost 0 bases, with 8 bases between them. The CDR3 reads CASSSGDSYEQYF. Here the CDR3 DNA reads TGTGCCAGCAGTTCCGGGGACTCCTACGAGCAGTACTTC.

CDR3 nucleotide sequence: TGTGCCAGCAGCTTCTCGACTAGCGGGGATGAGCAGTTCTTC. Its translation is CASSFSTSGDEQFF. The chain is built from TRBV7-9 and TRBJ2-1; 11 nucleotides align to TRBD2. The CDR3 runs to 14 residues. V dropped 3 bases and J dropped 8; count of bases not matched to a gene: 3. Germline lookup yields CDR1 SEHNR and CDR2 FQNEAQ (reference sequence).